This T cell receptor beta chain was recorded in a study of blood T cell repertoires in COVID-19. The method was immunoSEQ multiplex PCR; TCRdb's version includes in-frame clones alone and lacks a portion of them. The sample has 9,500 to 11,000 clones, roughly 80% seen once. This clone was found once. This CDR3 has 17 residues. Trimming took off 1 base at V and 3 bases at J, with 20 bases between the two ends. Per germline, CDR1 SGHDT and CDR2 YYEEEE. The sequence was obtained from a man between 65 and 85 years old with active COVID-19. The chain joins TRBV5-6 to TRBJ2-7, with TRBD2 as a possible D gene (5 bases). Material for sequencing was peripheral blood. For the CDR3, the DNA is TGTGCCAGCAGCTTGAGCAGCGGCGGGCGCAGATACTACGAGCAGTACTTC. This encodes CASSLSSGGRRYYEQYF. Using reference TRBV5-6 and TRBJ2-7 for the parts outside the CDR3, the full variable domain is DAGVTQSPTHLIKTRGQQVTLRCSPKSGHDTVSWYQQALGQGPQFIFQYYEEEERQRGNFPDRFSGHQFPNYSSELNVNALLLGDSALYLCASSLSSGGRRYYEQYFGPGTRLTVT.